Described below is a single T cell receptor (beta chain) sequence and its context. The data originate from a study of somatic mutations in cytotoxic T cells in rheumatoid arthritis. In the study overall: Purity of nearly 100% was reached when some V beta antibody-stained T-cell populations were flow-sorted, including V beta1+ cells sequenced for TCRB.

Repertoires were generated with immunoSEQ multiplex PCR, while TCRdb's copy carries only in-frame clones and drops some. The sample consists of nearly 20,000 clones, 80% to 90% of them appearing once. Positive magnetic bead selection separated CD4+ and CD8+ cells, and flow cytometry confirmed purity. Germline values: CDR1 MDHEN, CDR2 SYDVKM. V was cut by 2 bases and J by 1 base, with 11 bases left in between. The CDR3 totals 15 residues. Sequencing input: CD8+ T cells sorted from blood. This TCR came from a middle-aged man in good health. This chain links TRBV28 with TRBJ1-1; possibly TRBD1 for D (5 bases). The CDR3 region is CASSLGQGWNTEAFF. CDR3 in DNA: TGTGCCAGCAGTTTAGGGCAGGGTTGGAACACTGAAGCTTTCTTT.